What follows describes a single T cell receptor beta chain. The data derive from a study of blood T cell repertoires in COVID-19. At the level of the study: Donors in the United States, Italy and Spain gave samples during acute or convalescent COVID-19. PBMCs, B-cell-depleted T cells, or T cells provided the cDNA or gDNA that made up the material.

Original data processing: The assay estimated nucleated cells by amplifying reference gene primers. Method: immunoSEQ multiplex PCR; TCRdb's copy keeps in-frame clones and lacks some. V and J calls and clone size are copied from that table; D and trimming were computed from the DNA. This table has about 270,000 clones, around 82% appearing once. The sequence came from a woman between 50 and 59 years old who had recovered from COVID-19. Sequenced material: peripheral blood.

In DNA, the CDR3 is TGTGCCAGCAGCCCCCATGCGACTCGTGCAGATACGCAGTATTTT. It specifies CASSPHATRADTQYF. This chain links TRBV5-5 with TRBJ2-3; no clear D. Trimming pared 4 bases from V and 4 bases from J, leaving 16 bases between. Germline-derived CDR1 and CDR2 are SGHKS and YYEKEE (reference sequence). This CDR3 is built from 15 residues. Based on the CDR3 plus reference TRBV5-5 and TRBJ2-3, the full variable domain is DAGVTQSPTHLIKTRGQQVTLRCSPISGHKSVSWYQQVLGQGPQFIFQYYEKEERGRGNFPDRFSARQFPNYSSELNVNALLLGDSALYLCASSPHATRADTQYFGPGTRLTVL.